The next 25 T cell receptor beta chains were all read from a single sample in a study of CD8 T cells in ankylosing spondylitis (dated by TCRdb to 2016 to 2017). What the research found in general, with its limitations: A TCR beta motif of eight highly homologous amino acid variants appeared characteristic of blood from ankylosing spondylitis patients.

Libraries were prepared through 5' RACE. The data were produced on an Illumina HiSeq 2500. TCRdb took the public reads, trimmed them with fastp at Q25, ran MiXCR for clone calling and kept in-frame beta chains. Rows merge per CDR3 protein into single entries with the most common DNA and genes. This sample is represented by roughly 370,000 distinct CDR3 sequences; 20% to 25% of them were singletons. About a sixth of the sample lies in the top ten. Their specific antigens are unknown. The material sequenced was blood, either unsorted or a sorted T cell fraction (not recorded which). The receptors originated from a male donor with ankylosing spondylitis.

J is TRBJ2-3 and V is TRBV12-3 or TRBV12-4; D is unclear. With 4 bases removed from V and 0 bases from J, the gap between germline ends came to 8 bases. The length of the CDR3 is 14 residues. Written as DNA, the CDR3 is TGTGCCAGCAGTTGGTCCGATAGCACAGATACGCAGTATTTT. Translated: CASSWSDSTDTQYF.

This clonotype was seen only a few times. The chain employs TRBV29-1 and TRBJ2-3, with 7 bases identical to TRBD1. The ends lost 1 base at V and 0 bases at J; junction bases unmatched: 1. CDR3 length: 14 amino acids. CDR1 and CDR2 (germline): SQVTM, ANQGSEA. The CDR3 is CSVEGTGSTDTQYF. Here the CDR3 DNA reads TGCAGCGTTGAAGGGACAGGTAGCACAGATACGCAGTATTTT.

The chain uses TRBV7-9 and TRBJ1-1; the match to TRBD1 covers 8 bases. J was trimmed by 3 bases and V by 5 bases; bases with no gene match: 11. The CDR3 loop spans 16 amino acids. Per germline, CDR1 SEHNR and CDR2 FQNEAQ (reference sequence). The CDR3 coding sequence is TGTGCCAGCAGCCTGAGAGGGACAGGACAATACACTGAAGCTTTCTTT. Amino acids: CASSLRGTGQYTEAFF.

In this sample, this clonotype turned up a few times. The chain links TRBV20-1 to TRBJ1-5; tentative D call: TRBD1 (5 bases). CDR3 length equals 14 residues. Trimming stripped 3 bases from V and 5 bases from J, with 14 bases between. CDR1 DFQATT and CDR2 SNEGSKA come from the germline V gene (reference sequence). CDR3 in DNA: TGCAGTGCTAGTGGGGGGGTTCAGGATCAGCCCCAGCATTTT. Amino acids: CSASGGVQDQPQHF.

This clonotype was picked up a small number of times. The V gene is TRBV20-1, the J gene TRBJ2-1; D remains ambiguous. This CDR3 has 15 residues. Germline V gene data show CDR1 as DFQATT and CDR2 as SNEGSKA (reference sequence). V was shortened by 6 bases and J by 1 base, with 16 bases between the two germline ends. CDR3 sequence: CSAHDRRSSYNEQFF. DNA for the CDR3: TGCAGTGCCCACGACCGGAGAAGTTCCTACAATGAGCAGTTCTTC.

The chain recombines TRBV2 with TRBJ2-7; D is perhaps TRBD1 (6 bases). There are 11 residues in the CDR3. Germline CDR1 and CDR2: SNHLY and FYNNEI. V gave up 10 bases and J gave up 7 bases, with 14 bases separating them. The CDR3 here is CATQAQGEQYF. The CDR3 DNA is TGTGCCACCCAAGCCCAGGGGGAGCAGTACTTC.

This clonotype was seen a few times. The genes are TRBV25-1 and TRBJ2-5, with 13 bases that match TRBD2. J was trimmed by 5 bases and V by 4 bases; bases with no gene match: 7. The CDR3 is 16 residues long. Germline V gene sequence: CDR1 MGHDK, CDR2 SYGVNS. In DNA form, the CDR3 reads TGTGCCAGCAGTGTAGGACTAGCGGGAGCGGGGGAGACCCAGTACTTC. It codes for CASSVGLAGAGETQYF.

This clonotype was detected a few times. The V gene is TRBV4-1, the J gene TRBJ2-1, with no clear D. From germline, CDR1 is MGHRA and CDR2 YSYEKL. There are 15 residues in the CDR3. V was shortened by 0 bases and J by 4 bases, with 10 bases between the two germline ends. DNA of the CDR3: TGCGCCAGCAGCCAAGATTTTACTAATTACAATGAGCAGTTCTTC. It translates to CASSQDFTNYNEQFF.

This clonotype showed up many times. This rearrangement joins TRBV24-1 to TRBJ2-2, with 9 bases lining up with TRBD1. V lost 4 bases, J lost 1 base, and 9 bases stayed unmatched. The germline gives CDR1 KGHDR, CDR2 SFDVKD. The CDR3 has 18 amino acids. As DNA, the CDR3 is TGTGCCACCAGTGACCAATTAAACAGGGGGCTGAACACCGGGGAGCTGTTTTTT. Amino acid sequence: CATSDQLNRGLNTGELFF.

This clonotype has just a few counts. The chain couples TRBV18 to TRBJ2-7; the D is unclear. Germline V gives CDR1 KGHSH, CDR2 LQKENI. This CDR3 has 14 amino acids. The V end was cut by 3 bases, the J end by 5 bases, with 14 bases between. Here the CDR3 DNA reads TGTGCCAGCTCACCGGTTAGGGATGGCCACGAGCAGTACTTC. Residues: CASSPVRDGHEQYF.

V usage is TRBV10-3 and J usage is TRBJ2-1; D may correspond to TRBD1 or TRBD2 (5 bases each). The V gene lost 4 bases and the J gene lost 5 bases, with 15 bases spanning the gap. This CDR3 is 15 amino acids long. Per germline, CDR1 ENHRY and CDR2 SYGVKD. CDR3: CAISGRDPWDNEQFF. As DNA, the CDR3 is TGTGCCATCAGTGGTCGGGACCCCTGGGACAATGAGCAGTTCTTC.

The chain combines TRBV9 with TRBJ2-3; weak D call: TRBD1 (5 bases). Germline CDR1 reads SGDLS; CDR2 reads YYNGEE. The CDR3 is 15 amino acids. The germline V and J ends were trimmed by 2 bases and 0 bases, with 10 bases remaining between them. The CDR3 coding sequence is TGTGCCAGCAGCGTTAGTGGGGCTAGCACAGATACGCAGTATTTT. Protein sequence: CASSVSGASTDTQYF.

This clonotype occurred many times. This sequence joins TRBV29-1 and TRBJ2-7; 7 bases agree with TRBD1. The trim removed 5 bases at V and 2 bases at J, leaving 3 bases unmatched. Germline CDR1 SQVTM, CDR2 ANQGSEA. The CDR3 contains 12 residues. This chain's CDR3 is CSVRQGAYEQYF. Written as DNA, the CDR3 is TGCAGCGTTCGACAGGGAGCCTACGAGCAGTACTTC.

The chain couples TRBV14 to TRBJ2-7, with D tentatively TRBD2 (6 bases). Deletions cut 3 bases from V and 9 bases from J, with 9 bases between. CDR3 length: 11 residues. The V gene's germline CDR1 is SGHDN and CDR2 FVKESK. The CDR3 bases are TGTGCCAGCAGCCAGACTAGATCGCAGTACTTC. It translates to CASSQTRSQYF.

The CDR3 DNA reads as TGTGCCAGCAGCGTAACCCCGGGAGTGGGCACAGATACGCAGTATTTT. This translates into CASSVTPGVGTDTQYF. This sequence joins TRBV9 and TRBJ2-3, with D maybe TRBD2 (6 bases). The V gene lost 1 base and the J gene lost 1 base, with 13 bases spanning the gap. Germline V gene sequence: CDR1 SGDLS, CDR2 YYNGEE. This CDR3 has 16 amino acids.

The chain is built from TRBV20-1 and TRBJ2-3; TRBD2 matches 14 bases. Looked up from germline, CDR1 is DFQATT and CDR2 is SNEGSKA (reference sequence). The junction had 7 bases not matched to a gene; V was cut back by 4 bases and J by 4 bases. The CDR3 consists of 16 residues. In DNA, the CDR3 is TGCAGTGCTACGACTAGCGGGAGGGCCTACGCAGATACGCAGTATTTT. This gives the protein CSATTSGRAYADTQYF.

This clonotype was seen more than once but under ten times. The V call is TRBV6-1, the J call TRBJ2-2, with 11 bases identical to TRBD2. Trimming at V came to 6 bases and at J to 7 bases, leaving 7 bases not matched to a gene. This CDR3 is 15 amino acids long. Germline V gene data show CDR1 as MNHNS and CDR2 as SASEGT. In DNA form, the CDR3 reads TGTGCCAGCAGCCTTAGCGGGAGGGCTGTCGGGGAGCTGTTTTTT. It yields the protein CASSLSGRAVGELFF.

This clonotype was counted a few times. The V call is TRBV20-1, the J call TRBJ1-2, with 8 bases matching TRBD1. Looked up from germline, CDR1 is DFQATT and CDR2 is SNEGSKA (reference sequence). CDR3 length equals 13 residues. With 6 bases clipped from V and 8 bases from J, the junction kept 11 bases outside the gene matches. CDR3: CSAQDREWSGYTF. In nucleotides, the CDR3 is TGCAGTGCCCAGGACAGGGAGTGGAGCGGCTACACCTTC.

The chain carries TRBV28 and TRBJ2-2; perhaps TRBD1 as D (6 bases). The CDR3 is 15 residues long. The V and J ends lost 6 bases and 5 bases respectively, with 16 bases between them. Germline V gene lookup returns CDR1 MDHEN and CDR2 SYDVKM. CDR3 nucleotides: TGTGCCAGCAGGCCAACAGGGAGAGCAACCGGGGAGCTGTTTTTT. Encoded protein: CASRPTGRATGELFF. Using reference TRBV28 and TRBJ2-2 for the parts outside the CDR3, the full variable domain is DVKVTQSSRYLVKRTGEKVFLECVQDMDHENMFWYRQDPGLGLRLIYFSYDVKMKEKGDIPEGYSVSREKKERFSLILESASTNQTSMYLCASRPTGRATGELFFGEGSRLTVL.

This clonotype was seen a few times. V gene TRBV21-1 combines with J gene TRBJ1-1; the table's D call, TRBD1, was not checked against the DNA. TRBV21-1 is reported as a pseudogene. There are 13 residues in the CDR3. CDR3 DNA sequence: TGTGCCAGCAGCAAAAATTCAGGGACCGAAGCTTTCTTT. Protein product: CASSKNSGTEAFF.

This chain uses TRBV12-3 or TRBV12-4 with TRBJ2-3, with D maybe TRBD2 (6 bases). V was cut by 6 bases and J by 3 bases, with 13 bases left in between. The CDR3 loop spans 14 amino acids. This CDR3 reads CASRHGSTTDTQYF. The CDR3 DNA reads as TGTGCCAGCAGACACGGGAGTACGACAGATACGCAGTATTTT.

A few counts support this clonotype. The chain joins TRBV7-8 to TRBJ2-2, with D perhaps being TRBD1 or TRBD2 (5 bases each). Between the trimmed V and J ends, which lost 5 bases and 5 bases, there was a span of 12 bases. There are 14 residues in the CDR3. CDR1 and CDR2 from the germline V gene are SGHVS and FQNEAQ. CDR3 protein: CASSQAWGTGELFF. DNA of the CDR3: TGTGCCAGCAGCCAGGCATGGGGGACCGGGGAGCTGTTTTTT.

The genes are TRBV5-1 and TRBJ1-2; D perhaps matches TRBD1 (5 bases). V was clipped by 3 bases and J by 11 bases, with 17 bases between them. The CDR3 is 13 amino acids. Germline V CDR1 and CDR2: SGHRS, YFSETQ. This CDR3 is CASSSDILVRYTF. CDR3 nucleotide sequence: TGCGCCAGCAGCTCGGACATCTTAGTTCGGTACACCTTC. Drawing the rest from reference TRBV5-1 and TRBJ1-2, the complete variable domain is KAGVTQTPRYLIKTRGQQVTLSCSPISGHRSVSWYQQTPGQGLQFLFEYFSETQRNKGNFPGRFSGRQFSNSRSEMNVSTLELGDSALYLCASSSDILVRYTFGSGTRLTVV.

V gene TRBV7-3 combines with J gene TRBJ1-2; no definite D call. With 8 bases removed from V and 7 bases from J, the gap between germline ends came to 20 bases. CDR3 length: 14 amino acids. Looked up from germline, CDR1 is SGHTA and CDR2 is FQGTGA. In nucleotides, the CDR3 is TGTGCCAGCGGCCAGCCGGGCCTAGTCGCTGGCTACACCTTC. Protein sequence: CASGQPGLVAGYTF.

The chain recombines TRBV4-3 with TRBJ1-1, with a tentative D call TRBD1 (5 bases). The CDR3 totals 14 residues. The V end was cut by 0 bases, the J end by 6 bases, with 11 bases between. The germline V gene has CDR1 LGHNA and CDR2 YSLEER. CDR3 coding DNA: TGCGCCAGCAGCCAAGATACCAGCAGGGCTGAAGCTTTCTTT. Translation gives CASSQDTSRAEAFF.